The 14 T cell receptor beta chains reported below all come from one sample, sequenced in a study of blood T cell repertoires in COVID-19. Assay: immunoSEQ multiplex PCR; the TCRdb copy retains only in-frame clones and omits some. The table includes about 300,000 clones, around 86% detected once. Sequenced: peripheral blood. These receptors all stem from a woman aged 45-65 years with acute or convalescent COVID-19.

The chain couples TRBV7-9 to TRBJ2-5; D unclear. V was shortened by 5 bases and J by 1 base, with 14 bases between the two germline ends. From germline, CDR1 is SEHNR and CDR2 FQNEAQ (reference sequence). There are 15 residues in the CDR3. DNA for the CDR3: TGTGCCAGCAGCCCTTTTACTACACCCCAAGAGACCCAGTACTTC. Its protein is CASSPFTTPQETQYF.

CDR3 coding DNA: TGTGCCAGCAGTCGCCTTGGGCAAACGAACACTGAAGCTTTCTTT. The encoded protein is CASSRLGQTNTEAFF. V gene TRBV27 combines with J gene TRBJ1-1; D remains ambiguous. This CDR3 is 15 amino acids long. V lost 5 bases and J lost 1, with 14 bases in between. Germline loops: CDR1 MNHEY, CDR2 SMNVEV (reference sequence).

The J gene is TRBJ2-1, the V gene TRBV2; 14 nucleotides agree with TRBD2. The CDR3 covers 16 residues. V gave up 7 bases and J gave up 9 bases; unmatched junction bases: 11. Germline CDR1 reads SNHLY; CDR2 reads FYNNEI. The CDR3 sequence: CASTGARLAGGPEQFF. DNA for the CDR3: TGTGCCAGCACCGGGGCTCGACTAGCGGGAGGGCCTGAGCAGTTCTTC.

The genes are TRBV7-2 and TRBJ2-7, with 7 positions matching TRBD2. V dropped 4 bases and J dropped 2; count of bases not matched to a gene: 5. Per germline, CDR1 SGHTA and CDR2 FQGNSA. CDR3 size: 14 residues. CDR3 in amino acids: CASSSRAGTYEQYF. The CDR3 DNA reads as TGTGCCAGCAGCTCTCGAGCGGGGACCTACGAGCAGTACTTC.

V usage is TRBV7-9 and J usage is TRBJ1-1, with D possibly being TRBD1 (5 bases). The length of the CDR3 is 14 residues. Trimming stripped 6 bases from V and 1 base from J, with 12 bases between. Germline loops: CDR1 SEHNR, CDR2 FQNEAQ (reference sequence). The CDR3 loop reads CASSPGLQNTEAFF. DNA for the CDR3: TGTGCCAGCAGTCCGGGACTTCAGAACACTGAAGCTTTCTTT.

The count of this clone is one. In DNA form, the CDR3 reads TGTGCCAGCAGCTTAGTACGAGTTTCCTCCTACGAGCAGTACTTC. Protein: CASSLVRVSSYEQYF. J is TRBJ2-7 and V is TRBV7-8, with D uncertain. V was clipped by 1 base and J by 0 bases, with 10 bases between them. The germline gives CDR1 SGHVS, CDR2 FQNEAQ. The CDR3 length is 15 residues.

The chain has TRBV11-2 and TRBJ2-4; 10 nucleotides line up with TRBD1. Germline V CDR1 and CDR2: SGHAT, FQNNGV. The CDR3 has 17 amino acids. Trimming took 0 bases from V and 6 from J; bases not matched to a gene: 8. The CDR3 reads CASSLDQVWDRGNIQYF. CDR3 DNA sequence: TGTGCCAGCAGCTTAGATCAGGTGTGGGACAGGGGAAACATTCAGTACTTC. Complete variable domain (other parts from reference TRBV11-2 and TRBJ2-4): EAGVAQSPRYKIIEKRQSVAFWCNPISGHATLYWYQQILGQGPKLLIQFQNNGVVDDSQLPKDRFSAERLKGVDSTLKIQPAKLEDSAVYLCASSLDQVWDRGNIQYFGAGTRLSVL.

This clone was seen a single time. The chain employs TRBV9 and TRBJ2-2, with a possible D match to TRBD1 (5 bases). This CDR3 region has 16 residues. V was cut by 2 bases and J by 7 bases, with 18 bases left in between. Germline CDR1 and CDR2: SGDLS and YYNGEE. Here the CDR3 DNA reads TGTGCCAGCAGCGTGACGGCAGGGTTGAGTGTCGGGGAGCTGTTTTTT. Translating it yields CASSVTAGLSVGELFF.

The J gene is TRBJ2-4, the V gene TRBV12-3 or TRBV12-4; TRBD2 is a possible D gene (5 bases). The length of the CDR3 is 12 residues. V lost 10 bases to trimming and J lost 5 bases, with 12 bases between them. CDR3 in DNA: TGTGCCACCGCGGGCAGCCAAAACATTCAGTACTTC. Its protein is CATAGSQNIQYF.

The CDR3 region has the DNA TGTGCCACCAGTGATCTAGCGGCTCAAGAGACCCAGTACTTC. This gives the protein CATSDLAAQETQYF. This rearrangement joins TRBV24-1 to TRBJ2-5, with TRBD2 identical over 7 bases. CDR1 and CDR2 from the germline V gene are KGHDR and SFDVKD. This CDR3 contains 14 residues. V trimming: 3 bases; J trimming: 2 bases; junction bases outside the gene matches: 2.

This clone has more than one count but fewer than ten. The chain links TRBV6-2 or TRBV6-3 to TRBJ2-7, with D unclear. This CDR3 has 14 amino acids. The germline V gene encodes CDR1 MNHEY and CDR2 SVGEGT. V was pared by 2 bases and J by 0 bases, with 8 bases between. Here the CDR3 DNA reads TGTGCCAGCAGTTACCATGGCGGCTCCTACGAGCAGTACTTC. Translation gives CASSYHGGSYEQYF.

The chain links TRBV5-6 to TRBJ2-7; TRBD1 matches 7 bases. Trimming at V came to 4 bases and at J to 0 bases, leaving 4 bases not matched to a gene. CDR1 and CDR2 from the germline V gene are SGHDT and YYEEEE. This CDR3 contains 14 residues. The CDR3 DNA follows: TGTGCCAGCAGCCCGACAGGGAGCTCCTACGAGCAGTACTTC. Residues: CASSPTGSSYEQYF.

The CDR3 DNA reads TGTGCCACCAGTGATCAAGCGGGAGATACCTACAATGAGCAGTTCTTC. Its protein product is CATSDQAGDTYNEQFF. The rearrangement uses TRBV24-1 and TRBJ2-1; 8 bases are a match to TRBD2. CDR3 length: 16 amino acids. Germline CDR1 is KGHDR and CDR2 is SFDVKD. V trimming: 3 bases; J trimming: 2 bases; junction bases outside the gene matches: 5.

J is TRBJ1-2 and V is TRBV5-1; the D is unclear. The CDR3 is 15 residues long. Per germline, CDR1 SGHRS and CDR2 YFSETQ. The V and J ends lost 0 bases and 4 bases respectively, with 13 bases between them. The CDR3 sequence is CASSLDIPSGYGYTF. Written as DNA, the CDR3 is TGCGCCAGCAGCTTGGACATCCCTTCGGGCTATGGCTACACCTTC. The full variable domain, its missing parts supplied by reference TRBV5-1 and TRBJ1-2, is KAGVTQTPRYLIKTRGQQVTLSCSPISGHRSVSWYQQTPGQGLQFLFEYFSETQRNKGNFPGRFSGRQFSNSRSEMNVSTLELGDSALYLCASSLDIPSGYGYTFGSGTRLTVV.